Included here is one T cell receptor beta chain sequence, with context. Its antigen is still unknown. The method was immunoSEQ multiplex PCR; TCRdb's version includes in-frame clones alone and lacks a portion of them. Of over 90,000 clones listed, 85% to 95% are singletons. These data come from a study of cytomegalovirus exposure and HLA in healthy donors. The ends were cut back, 3 bases at V and 0 bases at J, with 8 bases in the middle. The CDR3 is made up of 14 amino acids. Germline loops: CDR1 SGHVS, CDR2 FQNEAQ. Study-level findings and limits: Cytomegalovirus-associated TCR beta chains were listed, numbering some 180.

The chain couples TRBV7-8 to TRBJ1-1; D remains ambiguous. The sequence derives from a woman aged 18-29 years in good health and CMV-seronegative. The sample was PBMCs. The CDR3 loop is CASSFGVMNTEAFF. The DNA of the CDR3 is TGTGCCAGCAGCTTTGGAGTCATGAACACTGAAGCTTTCTTT.